This TCR beta chain was obtained from a study of neoadjuvant anti-PD-1 for oral cavity cancer. This clone was observed a few times. The germline V gene has CDR1 MDHEN and CDR2 SYDVKM. J gave up 11 bases and V 5 bases, and 9 bases lay outside the gene matches. This CDR3 spans 14 amino acids. The data were produced by immunoSEQ multiplex PCR, yet TCRdb's version contains in-frame clones alone and is incomplete. The table lists over 10,000 clones, approximately 66% of them singletons. This rearrangement joins TRBV28 to TRBJ1-6; 7 bases map to TRBD1. The receptor was derived from a person aged 35-79 years with oral cavity squamous cell carcinoma. Sample: PBMCs, taken before nivolumab (anti-PD-1) treatment. The CDR3: CASSLVGTAAPLHF. The CDR3 DNA is TGTGCCAGCAGTCTAGTCGGGACAGCGGCACCCCTCCACTTT.